This T cell receptor (beta chain) came from a study of CD8+ T cells in alopecia areata. The CDR3 has 16 amino acids. In germline, CDR1 is SEHNR, CDR2 FQNEAQ (reference sequence). The V segment lost 3 bases and the J segment 2 bases; nucleotides outside the gene matches: 4. TCR sequencing used cDNA made by reverse transcription of extracted RNA. TCRdb keeps only in-frame clones here, not all; method: immunoSEQ multiplex PCR. This sample has about 210,000 clones, with roughly 40% found just once. The sample's treatment: oral pan-JAK inhibitor, 5-10 mg twice daily. This chain joins TRBV7-9 and TRBJ1-5; 10 positions match TRBD1. The material was CD4+ T cells sorted from blood, obtained around week 36, from a patient treated with tofacitinib. This clonotype originated in a human donor with alopecia areata. CDR3 region: CASSLAGTGGNQPQHF. The CDR3 DNA sequence: TGTGCCAGCAGCTTGGCCGGGACAGGGGGCAATCAGCCCCAGCATTTT.